Listed here are 23 T cell receptor beta chains from one sample, sequenced in a study of T cell responses to AZD1222 COVID-19 vaccine. Profiled with immunoSEQ multiplex PCR; TCRdb holds only in-frame clones, not every one. The table lists about 130,000 clones, roughly 94% of them singletons, with about 1.9% in the top ten. The input for sequencing was peripheral blood, taken on day 0 of AZD1222 vaccination. These TCRs come from an adult in good health.

The chain links TRBV2 to TRBJ2-5, with 7 nucleotides matching TRBD1. V was pared by 5 bases and J by 5 bases, with 11 bases of the junction left unmatched. Germline V gives CDR1 SNHLY, CDR2 FYNNEI. The CDR3 runs 15 residues. The DNA of the CDR3 is TGTGCCAGCAGTCTACAGGGACAGCCTTTGGAGACCCAGTACTTC. Residues: CASSLQGQPLETQYF.

The chain combines TRBV2 with TRBJ1-5; D remains ambiguous. CDR1 is SNHLY and CDR2 is FYNNEI in the germline V gene. The CDR3 totals 15 residues. V was trimmed by 1 base and J by 6 bases, leaving 13 bases between them. CDR3 sequence reads: CASSEVLRVRQPQHF. DNA of the CDR3: TGTGCCAGCAGTGAAGTGCTTAGGGTCCGTCAGCCCCAGCATTTT.

The CDR3 reads CASSLQAGGQETQYF. CDR3 coding DNA: TGTGCCAGCAGCTTACAGGCAGGGGGCCAAGAGACCCAGTACTTC. The genes are TRBV7-2 and TRBJ2-5; 7 nucleotides match TRBD1. The germline V gene encodes CDR1 SGHTA and CDR2 FQGNSA. There are 15 residues in the CDR3. V lost 2 bases and J lost 1; bases outside the gene matches: 4. The variable domain in full, completed from reference TRBV7-2 and TRBJ2-5, reads GAGVSQSPSNKVTEKGKDVELRCDPISGHTALYWYRQSLGQGLEFLIYFQGNSAPDKSGLPSDRFSAERTGGSVSTLTIQRTQQEDSAVYLCASSLQAGGQETQYFGPGTRLLVL.

The genes are TRBV2 and TRBJ2-7; D may be TRBD1 (5 bases). There are 15 residues in the CDR3. V was trimmed by 5 bases and J by 7 bases, leaving 21 bases between them. CDR1 is SNHLY, CDR2 FYNNEI, per germline. As DNA, the CDR3 is TGTGCCAGCAGTCTCCTGGCGCCAGGGTCAGGGGAGCAGTACTTC. Its protein is CASSLLAPGSGEQYF.

The chain recombines TRBV7-8 with TRBJ1-4; D is unresolved. Germline V gives CDR1 SGHVS, CDR2 FQNEAQ. The CDR3 spans 13 residues. Trimming removed 8 bases from V and 0 bases from J, with 7 bases in between. The CDR3 reads CASRFATNEKLFF. As DNA, the CDR3 is TGTGCCAGCCGTTTTGCAACTAATGAAAAACTGTTTTTT.

This rearrangement joins TRBV6-5 to TRBJ2-1; 11 bases line up with TRBD1. Germline CDR1 reads MNHEY; CDR2 reads SVGAGI. V lost 2 bases, J lost 8 bases, and 8 bases stayed unmatched. This CDR3 spans 16 amino acids. The CDR3 nucleotides are TGTGCCAGCAGTTACACCCGGACAGGGGGCGGCGATGAGCAGTTCTTC. Translated, it gives CASSYTRTGGGDEQFF.

The chain employs TRBV10-3 and TRBJ1-6, with D uncertain. Trimming took off 0 bases at V and 10 bases at J, with 13 bases between the two ends. This CDR3 is 15 amino acids long. The germline gives CDR1 ENHRY, CDR2 SYGVKD. The DNA for the CDR3 is TGTGCCATCAGTGAGTCGACCGGGTTAATCTCACCCCTCCACTTT. It specifies CAISESTGLISPLHF.

This chain links TRBV6-2 or TRBV6-3 with TRBJ2-2, with 8 positions matching TRBD1. V dropped 3 bases and J dropped 3; count of bases not matched to a gene: 3. There are 15 residues in the CDR3. The germline V gene has CDR1 MNHEY and CDR2 SVGEGT. This CDR3 is CASSYEGQDTGELFF. The CDR3 coding sequence is TGTGCCAGCAGTTATGAGGGACAGGACACCGGGGAGCTGTTTTTT.

This clone was counted once. The chain combines TRBV19 with TRBJ2-3, with 8 positions matching TRBD1. CDR3 length equals 18 residues. Trimming removed 4 bases from V and 3 bases from J; junction bases left unmatched: 15. Germline V gene sequence: CDR1 LNHDA, CDR2 SQIVND (reference sequence). The CDR3 spells CASSTLGLQGAGTDTQYF. DNA for the CDR3: TGTGCCAGTAGTACCCTGGGGCTGCAGGGGGCAGGAACAGATACGCAGTATTTT. Supplemented by reference TRBV19 and TRBJ2-3, the full variable domain reads DGGITQSPKYLFRKEGQNVTLSCEQNLNHDAMYWYRQDPGQGLRLIYYSQIVNDFQKGDIAEGYSVSREKKESFPLTVTSAQKNPTAFYLCASSTLGLQGAGTDTQYFGPGTRLTVL.

Sample share makes this clone medium-sized (0.01 to 0.1%). CDR3 nucleotide sequence: TGTGCCAGCAGTTACATCGGTCGGGCAACCAACTATGGCTACACCTTC. As protein: CASSYIGRATNYGYTF. The genes are TRBV6-5 and TRBJ1-2, with unresolved D. Looked up from germline, CDR1 is MNHEY and CDR2 is SVGAGI. The ends were cut back, 2 bases at V and 2 bases at J, with 15 bases in the middle. This CDR3 spans 16 amino acids.

This chain uses TRBV5-1 with TRBJ2-1; no reliable D call. The CDR3 extends over 15 amino acids. The V end was cut by 0 bases, the J end by 6 bases, with 13 bases between. From germline, CDR1 is SGHRS and CDR2 YFSETQ. CDR3 sequence reads: CASSLEDPYRNEQFF. DNA for the CDR3: TGCGCCAGCAGCTTGGAAGACCCCTACCGCAATGAGCAGTTCTTC.

As DNA, the CDR3 is TGCGCCAGCAGCCAAGTAGGACTAGCGGGGGCGCACACTCCGAACACCGGGGAGCTGTTTTTT. This codes for CASSQVGLAGAHTPNTGELFF. This rearrangement joins TRBV4-1 to TRBJ2-2; 13 bases agree with TRBD2. Germline CDR1 reads MGHRA; CDR2 reads YSYEKL. J was trimmed by 0 bases and V by 1 base; bases with no gene match: 11. This CDR3 region has 21 residues.

The J gene is TRBJ1-5, the V gene TRBV5-8; D call uncertain. Germline CDR1 reads SGHTS; CDR2 reads YDEGEE. The CDR3 spans 13 residues. V was cut by 2 bases and J by 4 bases, with 7 bases left in between. CDR3: CASSFRPNQPQHF. CDR3 bases: TGTGCCAGCAGCTTCAGGCCGAATCAGCCCCAGCATTTT.

The chain carries TRBV5-6 and TRBJ2-1; TRBD1 is a possible D gene (5 bases). CDR3 size: 16 residues. The V end was cut by 4 bases, the J end by 2 bases, with 16 bases between. Germline CDR1 SGHDT, CDR2 YYEEEE. The CDR3 DNA reads as TGTGCCAGCAGCCTAAAGCTAGGGGAAGCCTACAATGAGCAGTTCTTC. Residues: CASSLKLGEAYNEQFF.

J is TRBJ2-7 and V is TRBV5-1; no firm D call. V lost 0 bases, J lost 2 bases, and 3 bases lay in between. The CDR3 runs 12 residues. Germline V lookup: CDR1 SGHRS, CDR2 YFSETQ. CDR3 bases: TGCGCCAGCAGCTTGGACACCTACGAGCAGTACTTC. Translation: CASSLDTYEQYF.

On this clone: This CDR3 is also generated by other DNA sequences in the sample. The chain employs TRBV12-3 or TRBV12-4 and TRBJ1-3; D is ambiguous. V was clipped by 3 bases and J by 4 bases, with 4 bases between them. CDR3 size: 12 residues. The CDR3 bases are TGTGCCAGCAGTTTTTTGGGAAACACCATATATTTT. The encoded protein is CASSFLGNTIYF.

This sequence joins TRBV19 and TRBJ2-5; 7 nucleotides agree with TRBD2. Germline trimming cut 3 bases from V and 3 bases from J; bases unmatched to any gene: 1. Germline V gene sequence: CDR1 LNHDA, CDR2 SQIVND (reference sequence). CDR3 size: 13 residues. The CDR3 DNA reads TGTGCCAGTAGTATGGGGGGGAAAGAGACCCAGTACTTC. Translated, it gives CASSMGGKETQYF.

The chain has TRBV19 and TRBJ2-5; either TRBD1 or TRBD2 may fit D (5 bases each). Trimming took 6 bases from V and 5 from J, leaving 13 bases between them. Per germline, CDR1 LNHDA and CDR2 SQIVND (reference sequence). The length of the CDR3 is 13 residues. CDR3 nucleotides: TGTGCCAGTAGAGCCGGGGCTTTGGAGACCCAGTACTTC. It translates to CASRAGALETQYF.

This sequence joins TRBV19 and TRBJ2-5; possibly TRBD1 or TRBD2 for D (5 bases each). V was cut by 3 bases and J by 5 bases, with 16 bases left in between. The CDR3 totals 15 residues. Germline V gene data show CDR1 as LNHDA and CDR2 as SQIVND (reference sequence). The CDR3 sequence: CASSIEGRGFETQYF. DNA of the CDR3: TGTGCCAGTAGTATTGAGGGGCGCGGATTCGAGACCCAGTACTTC.

This rearrangement joins TRBV7-2 to TRBJ2-7, with TRBD1 matching over 8 bases. Germline V CDR1 and CDR2: SGHTA, FQGNSA. The length of the CDR3 is 15 residues. V lost 5 bases and J lost 2; bases outside the gene matches: 8. CDR3 in DNA: TGTGCCAGCAGCCCCGGGACAGGTTTCCCCTACGAGCAGTACTTC. Its translation is CASSPGTGFPYEQYF. The full variable domain, completed using reference TRBV7-2 and TRBJ2-7, is GAGVSQSPSNKVTEKGKDVELRCDPISGHTALYWYRQSLGQGLEFLIYFQGNSAPDKSGLPSDRFSAERTGGSVSTLTIQRTQQEDSAVYLCASSPGTGFPYEQYFGPGTRLTVT.

This chain connects TRBV29-1 to TRBJ1-2, with a weak D call TRBD1 (6 bases). Germline CDR1 is SQVTM and CDR2 is ANQGSEA. V was cut by 4 bases and J by 4 bases, with 13 bases left in between. This CDR3 spans 13 amino acids. CDR3 nucleotides: TGCAGCGTTGGGTTGACAGGAAGCTATGGCTACACCTTC. Translating gives CSVGLTGSYGYTF.

The rearrangement links TRBV19 to TRBJ1-5; the match to TRBD1 covers 7 bases. V shed 8 bases, J shed 4 bases, and the junction held 8 bases outside the gene matches. CDR3 length equals 14 residues. Germline V gene sequence: CDR1 LNHDA, CDR2 SQIVND (reference sequence). This CDR3 reads CASSVPQGNQPQHF. The DNA for the CDR3 is TGTGCCAGTTCCGTGCCACAGGGGAATCAGCCCCAGCATTTT.

This clone is a singleton in its sample. The chain carries TRBV4-2 and TRBJ1-2; TRBD1 might be the D (5 bases). Germline V gene sequence: CDR1 LGHNA, CDR2 YNFKEQ. V shed 11 bases and J shed 4 bases, with 17 bases lying between them. The CDR3 runs 13 residues. DNA for the CDR3: TGTGCCGCAGCTGGGGGGACGGTCTATGGCTACACCTTC. Translated: CAAAGGTVYGYTF.